The 18 T cell receptor beta chains below were found in one sample sequenced in a study of OX40 agonist ivuxolimab in advanced cancers. The data were produced by immunoSEQ multiplex PCR, yet TCRdb's version contains in-frame clones alone and is incomplete. The table includes approximately 40,000 clones, approximately 84% detected once. Sequences were derived from CD4+ or CD8+ T cells sorted from blood, sampled in a trial of the OX40 agonist ivuxolimab. The receptors were gathered from an adult with an advanced solid tumor such as melanoma, head and neck, liver or kidney cancer.

The V gene is TRBV29-1, the J gene TRBJ2-6; possible D gene TRBD1, 6 bases. Trimming stripped 2 bases from V and 0 bases from J, with 8 bases between. The germline V gene has CDR1 SQVTM and CDR2 ANQGSEA. There are 15 residues in the CDR3. The CDR3 DNA is TGCAGCGTTGAAACAGGGTCCTCTGGGGCCAACGTCCTGACTTTC. Residues: CSVETGSSGANVLTF.

CDR3 bases: TGTGCCAGCATTCAGAACTACCAAGAGACCCAGTACTTC. Encoded protein: CASIQNYQETQYF. The chain uses TRBV6-1 and TRBJ2-5; D unclear. This CDR3 is 13 amino acids long. Per the germline V gene, CDR1 is MNHNS and CDR2 is SASEGT. V lost 7 bases, J lost 0 bases, and 9 bases lay in between.

The chain joins TRBV27 to TRBJ1-4; 7 nucleotides agree with TRBD1. Losses at the gene ends were 3 bases for V and 7 bases for J; bases not matched to a gene: 5. The CDR3 has 14 amino acids. Germline-derived CDR1 and CDR2 are MNHEY and SMNVEV (reference sequence). The CDR3 region is CASSFSQGSEKLFF. In nucleotides, the CDR3 is TGTGCCAGCAGTTTTTCACAGGGGAGTGAAAAACTGTTTTTT.

The chain has TRBV4-3 and TRBJ1-1, with D possibly being TRBD1 (5 bases). Germline values: CDR1 LGHNA, CDR2 YSLEER. This CDR3 has 13 residues. V was pared by 0 bases and J by 9 bases, with 11 bases between. DNA for the CDR3: TGCGCCAGCAGCCAAGATAAGACAGAGAAAGCTTTCTTT. Protein: CASSQDKTEKAFF.

The chain recombines TRBV29-1 with TRBJ2-6; D remains unclear. The CDR3 is made up of 12 amino acids. Germline CDR1 SQVTM, CDR2 ANQGSEA. Trimming left V 5 bases short and J 0 bases short, with 2 bases between. The CDR3 nucleotides read TGCAGCGTTAACTCTGGGGCCAACGTCCTGACTTTC. It is translated as CSVNSGANVLTF.

The genes are TRBV2 and TRBJ1-2; D unresolved. The CDR3 has 12 residues. V lost 3 bases and J 4 bases, leaving 6 bases between the germline ends. The germline CDR1 and CDR2 sequences are SNHLY and FYNNEI. The CDR3 region is CASSEGFYGYTF. In nucleotides, the CDR3 is TGTGCCAGCAGTGAGGGCTTCTATGGCTACACCTTC.

This clone was observed a few times. The chain uses TRBV9 and TRBJ1-2; tentatively, D is TRBD1 (5 bases). The CDR3 is 15 amino acids. V was pared by 4 bases and J by 0 bases, with 13 bases between. CDR1 and CDR2 from the germline V gene are SGDLS and YYNGEE. CDR3 amino acids: CASSPGGVTNYGYTF. CDR3 in DNA: TGTGCCAGCAGCCCCGGGGGAGTGACTAACTATGGCTACACCTTC.

The V call is TRBV7-6, the J call TRBJ1-1, with D possibly matching TRBD1 (5 bases). Looked up from germline, CDR1 is SGHVS and CDR2 is FNYEAQ. The CDR3 runs to 12 residues. Trimming stripped 10 bases from V and 4 bases from J, with 13 bases between. The CDR3: CAISDSGTEAFF. CDR3 DNA: TGTGCCATCTCAGACAGCGGCACTGAAGCTTTCTTT.

This chain joins TRBV9 and TRBJ2-1; 13 nucleotides match TRBD2. CDR1 and CDR2 from the germline V gene are SGDLS and YYNGEE. V lost 4 bases and J lost 2; bases outside the gene matches: 6. The CDR3 runs 17 residues. The CDR3 region is CASSTEGLAGPYNEQFF. In nucleotides, the CDR3 is TGTGCCAGCAGCACAGAGGGACTAGCGGGGCCCTACAATGAGCAGTTCTTC.

The chain employs TRBV10-3 and TRBJ1-4; 7 nucleotides align to TRBD1. CDR3 length equals 14 residues. The V segment lost 10 bases and the J segment 5 bases; nucleotides outside the gene matches: 10. The germline gives CDR1 ENHRY, CDR2 SYGVKD. The CDR3 reads CATREETGNEKLFF. CDR3 in DNA: TGTGCCACCCGGGAAGAGACAGGGAATGAAAAACTGTTTTTT.

J is TRBJ1-2 and V is TRBV21-1; the tabulated D call, TRBD1, remains unverified against the DNA. TRBV21-1 is a pseudogene segment. The CDR3 is 14 residues long. The CDR3 sequence: CASLPTGGSNGYTF. The CDR3 region has the DNA TGTGCCAGCCTTCCCACAGGGGGCTCTAATGGCTACACCTTC.

The chain recombines TRBV5-8 with TRBJ2-1; TRBD1 aligns across 10 bases. The J segment lost 7 bases and the V segment lost 3 bases, leaving 10 bases of the junction unmatched. Germline CDR1 is SGHTS and CDR2 is YDEGEE. The CDR3 length is 16 residues. CDR3 protein: CASSSPGTGVINEQFF. The CDR3, as DNA: TGTGCCAGCAGCTCGCCCGGGACAGGGGTCATAAATGAGCAGTTCTTC.

Concerning this clone: A far larger clone is one nucleotide away, so this likely arose from a read error. The same CDR3 can be traced to other DNA sequences in this sample. The rearrangement joins TRBV5-8 to TRBJ1-1; the D gene is possibly TRBD1 (5 bases). This CDR3 is built from 15 residues. Trimming took off 4 bases at V and 3 bases at J, with 16 bases between the two ends. Germline V gives CDR1 SGHTS, CDR2 YDEGEE. The CDR3 spells CASSQEWQGYTEAFF. The CDR3 DNA reads as TGTGCCAGCAGCCAAGAGTGGCAGGGCTACACTGAAGCTTTCTTT. Variable domain in full (rest from reference TRBV5-8 and TRBJ1-1): EAGVTQSPTHLIKTRGQQATLRCSPISGHTSVYWYQQALGLGLQFLLWYDEGEERNRGNFPPRFSGRQFPNYSSELNVNALELEDSALYLCASSQEWQGYTEAFFGQGTRLTVV.

This clone has only one observation. The junction shows a germline mismatch at one end, possibly a read error. The rearrangement uses TRBV4-3 and TRBJ1-1; perhaps TRBD1 as D (6 bases). The CDR3 totals 15 residues. Per the germline V gene, CDR1 is LGHNA and CDR2 is YSLEER. The CDR3 coding sequence is TGCGCCAGCAGCCCTTTGACAGGCTTAAACACCGAAGCTTTCTTT. Translation gives CASSPLTGLNTEAFF.

The J gene is TRBJ2-1, the V gene TRBV5-1; D ambiguous. Germline V gives CDR1 SGHRS, CDR2 YFSETQ. The CDR3 runs 17 residues. Between the trimmed V and J ends, which lost 4 bases and 0 bases, there was a span of 17 bases. CDR3: CASSGSSRQSSYNEQFF. Here the CDR3 DNA reads TGCGCCAGCAGCGGATCCTCTAGGCAGAGCTCCTACAATGAGCAGTTCTTC.

This chain connects TRBV27 to TRBJ1-3; unclear D gene. Germline-derived CDR1 and CDR2 are MNHEY and SMNVEV (reference sequence). V was shortened by 3 bases and J by 4 bases, with 7 bases between the two germline ends. The CDR3 has 13 residues. Here the CDR3 reads CASSFNLGNTIYF. CDR3 DNA: TGTGCCAGCAGTTTTAACTTGGGAAACACCATATATTTT.

The gene calls are TRBV7-2 and TRBJ2-7; TRBD2 matches at 8 bases. The CDR3 extends over 15 amino acids. CDR1 is SGHTA, CDR2 FQGNSA, per germline. Trimming removed 1 base from V and 4 bases from J; junction bases left unmatched: 6. Here the CDR3 reads CASSLEGGGRYEQYF. CDR3 bases: TGTGCCAGCAGCTTAGAAGGCGGGGGGCGGTACGAGCAGTACTTC.

This chain links TRBV10-1 with TRBJ2-3; D is possibly TRBD1 (5 bases). Trimming took off 0 bases at V and 5 bases at J, with 15 bases between the two ends. CDR1 is WNHNN and CDR2 is SYGVQD in the germline V gene (reference sequence). The CDR3 spans 16 residues. The DNA of the CDR3 is TGCGCCAGCAGTGAGTCGTTGGGCCAGGGTGAAGATACGCAGTATTTT. The encoded protein is CASSESLGQGEDTQYF.